The clone carrying this T cell receptor beta chain was observed a single time. Per the original methods: Counts of nucleated cells, estimated from reference gene primer amplification, were obtained. Profiled with immunoSEQ multiplex PCR; TCRdb holds only in-frame clones, not every one. The DNA was the basis for D and trimming; V, J and clone size are from that table. The repertoire holds some 320,000 clones, 89% seen once, with around 10% in the top ten. These data come from a study of blood T cell repertoires in COVID-19. The sample consisted of peripheral blood. This receptor was obtained from a woman aged 30 to 39 with COVID-19, enrolled during active disease.

Here the CDR3 DNA reads TGTGCCAGCGTGTTAGACAGGGCCTTATATTCACCCCTCCACTTT. Translating gives CASVLDRALYSPLHF. The rearrangement uses TRBV6-5 and TRBJ1-6; 7 bases line up with TRBD1. The CDR3 extends over 15 amino acids. Trimming took 8 bases from V and 8 from J; bases not matched to a gene: 12. Germline CDR1 reads MNHEY; CDR2 reads SVGAGI.